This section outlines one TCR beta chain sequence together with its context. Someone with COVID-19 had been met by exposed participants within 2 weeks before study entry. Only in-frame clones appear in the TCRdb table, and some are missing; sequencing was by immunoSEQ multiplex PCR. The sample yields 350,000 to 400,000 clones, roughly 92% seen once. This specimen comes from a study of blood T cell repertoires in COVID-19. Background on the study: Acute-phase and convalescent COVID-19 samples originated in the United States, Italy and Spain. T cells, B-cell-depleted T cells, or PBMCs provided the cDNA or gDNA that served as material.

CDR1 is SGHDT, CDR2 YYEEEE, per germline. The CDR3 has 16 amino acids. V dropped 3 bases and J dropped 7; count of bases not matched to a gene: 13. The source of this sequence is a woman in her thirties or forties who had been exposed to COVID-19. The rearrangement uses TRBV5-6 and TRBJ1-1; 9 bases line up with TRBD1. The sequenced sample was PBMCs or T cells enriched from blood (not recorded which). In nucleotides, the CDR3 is TGTGCCAGCAGCTGGGGGACAGGGAGTTTACGTGGTGAAGCTTTCTTT. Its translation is CASSWGTGSLRGEAFF.